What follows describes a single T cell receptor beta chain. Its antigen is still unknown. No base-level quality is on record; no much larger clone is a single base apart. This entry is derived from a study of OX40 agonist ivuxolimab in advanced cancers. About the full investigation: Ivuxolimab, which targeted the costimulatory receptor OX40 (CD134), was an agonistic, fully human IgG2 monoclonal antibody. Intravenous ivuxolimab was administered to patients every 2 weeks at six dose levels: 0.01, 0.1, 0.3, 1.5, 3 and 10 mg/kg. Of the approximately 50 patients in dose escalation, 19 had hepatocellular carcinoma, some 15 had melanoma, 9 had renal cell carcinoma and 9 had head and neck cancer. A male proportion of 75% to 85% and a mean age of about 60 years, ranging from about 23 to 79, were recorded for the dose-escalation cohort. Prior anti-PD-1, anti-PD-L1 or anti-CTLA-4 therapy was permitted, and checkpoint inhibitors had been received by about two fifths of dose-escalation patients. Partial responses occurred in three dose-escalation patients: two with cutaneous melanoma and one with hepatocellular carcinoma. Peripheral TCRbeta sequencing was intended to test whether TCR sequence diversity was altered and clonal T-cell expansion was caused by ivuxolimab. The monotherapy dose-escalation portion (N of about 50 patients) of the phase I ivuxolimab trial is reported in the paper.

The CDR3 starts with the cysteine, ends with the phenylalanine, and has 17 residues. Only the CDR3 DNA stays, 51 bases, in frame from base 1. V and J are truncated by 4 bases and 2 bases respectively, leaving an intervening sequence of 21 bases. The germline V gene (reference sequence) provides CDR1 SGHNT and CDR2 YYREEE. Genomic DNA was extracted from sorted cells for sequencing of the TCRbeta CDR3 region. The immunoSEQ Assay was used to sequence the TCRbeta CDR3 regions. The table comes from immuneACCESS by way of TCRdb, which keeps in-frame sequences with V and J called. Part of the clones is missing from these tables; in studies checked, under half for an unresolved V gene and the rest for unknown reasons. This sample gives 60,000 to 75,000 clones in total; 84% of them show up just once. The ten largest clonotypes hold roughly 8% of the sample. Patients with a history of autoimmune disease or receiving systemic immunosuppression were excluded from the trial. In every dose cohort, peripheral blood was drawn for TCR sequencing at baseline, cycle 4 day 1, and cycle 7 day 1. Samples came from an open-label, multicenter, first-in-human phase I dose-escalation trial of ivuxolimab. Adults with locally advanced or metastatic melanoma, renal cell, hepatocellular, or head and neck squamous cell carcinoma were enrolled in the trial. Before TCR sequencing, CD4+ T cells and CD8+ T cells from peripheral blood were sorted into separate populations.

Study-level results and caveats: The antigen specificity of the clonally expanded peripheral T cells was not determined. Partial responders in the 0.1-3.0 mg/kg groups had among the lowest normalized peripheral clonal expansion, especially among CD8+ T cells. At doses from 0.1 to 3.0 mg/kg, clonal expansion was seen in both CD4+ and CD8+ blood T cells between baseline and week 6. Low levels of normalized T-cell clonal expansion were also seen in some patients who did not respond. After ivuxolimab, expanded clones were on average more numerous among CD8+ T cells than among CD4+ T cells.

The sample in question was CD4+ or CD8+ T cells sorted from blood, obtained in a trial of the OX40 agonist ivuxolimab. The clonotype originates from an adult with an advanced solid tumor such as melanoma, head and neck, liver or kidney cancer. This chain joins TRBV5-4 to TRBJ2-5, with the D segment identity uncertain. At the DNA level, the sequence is TGTGCCAGCAGCCCGCTAACCGGGTCCGAAACGCAAGAGACCCAGTACTTC. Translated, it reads CASSPLTGSETQETQYF.